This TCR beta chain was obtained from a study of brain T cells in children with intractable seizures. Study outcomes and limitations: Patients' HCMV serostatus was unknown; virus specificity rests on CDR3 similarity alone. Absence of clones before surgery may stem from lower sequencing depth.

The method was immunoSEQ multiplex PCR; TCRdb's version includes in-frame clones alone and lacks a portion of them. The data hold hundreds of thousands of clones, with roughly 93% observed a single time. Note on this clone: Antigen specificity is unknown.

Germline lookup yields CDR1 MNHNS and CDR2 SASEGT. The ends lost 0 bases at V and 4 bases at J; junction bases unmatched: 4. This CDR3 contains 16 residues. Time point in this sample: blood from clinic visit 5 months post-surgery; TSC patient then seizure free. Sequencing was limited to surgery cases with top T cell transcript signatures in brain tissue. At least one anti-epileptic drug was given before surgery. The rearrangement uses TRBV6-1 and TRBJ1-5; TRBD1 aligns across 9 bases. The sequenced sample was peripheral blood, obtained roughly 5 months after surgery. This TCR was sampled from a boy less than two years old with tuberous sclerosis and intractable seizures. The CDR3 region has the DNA TGTGCCAGCAGTGAAGCGCGTGGGACAGGGAATCAGCCCCAGCATTTT. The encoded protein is CASSEARGTGNQPQHF.